Presented here are 20 T cell receptor beta chains from one specimen sequenced in a study of metastatic and nonmetastatic thyroid tumors. Until they underwent thyroid surgery, no patient had received any treatment. TCRdb re-called the PCR reads with MiXCR. The profile shows 30,000 to 45,000 clones, roughly a quarter of them singletons. Sequenced: blood. The origin of the receptors is a female donor with papillary thyroid cancer or a benign thyroid nodule (not recorded which). Some clones in this sample may be carry-over from other donors' samples.

This clone was detected only a few times. Likely a read error: the CDR3 ends without its conserved phenylalanine or tryptophan. The limits of the CDR3 on the DNA are not certain, so only TCRdb's listed CDR3 is given. The V call is TRBV29-1, the J call TRBJ1-2; the tabulated D call, TRBD1, remains unverified against the DNA. Including both end residues, the CDR3 is 13 amino acids long. Per germline, CDR1 SQVTM and CDR2 ANQGSEA. CDR3 region: CSVEDAGRYGHTL.

This clone was counted between two and nine times. The chain carries TRBV27 and TRBJ2-7; 7 nucleotides match TRBD2. The CDR3 runs 14 residues. Germline-derived CDR1 and CDR2 are MNHEY and SMNVEV (reference sequence). The junction had 11 bases not matched to a gene; V was cut back by 6 bases and J by 6 bases. CDR3 sequence: CASSRTGTTREQYF. The CDR3 DNA reads as TGTGCCAGCAGCCGTACCGGGACTACTCGCGAGCAGTACTTC.

This clone was detected only a few times. The J gene is TRBJ2-7, the V gene TRBV28; 9 positions match TRBD2. There are 14 residues in the CDR3. V shed 6 bases, J shed 6 bases, and the junction held 9 bases outside the gene matches. Germline-derived CDR1 and CDR2 are MDHEN and SYDVKM. The chain's CDR3 is CASRLGAGGTEQYF. The CDR3 region has the DNA TGTGCCAGCAGACTCGGAGCGGGAGGTACCGAGCAGTACTTC.

This clone was counted ten times or more. The final CDR3 position lacks the conserved phenylalanine or tryptophan, pointing to a likely read error. The chain combines TRBV11-2 with TRBJ2-2; maybe TRBD2 (7 bases). Trimming removed 5 bases at V and 6 bases at J, with 19 bases between. The CDR3 runs 16 residues. Looked up from germline, CDR1 is SGHAT and CDR2 is FQNNGV. The CDR3 sequence is CASSPRIGGGAGELFL. DNA of the CDR3: TGTGCCAGCAGCCCCAGGATTGGAGGGGGGGCCGGGGAGCTGTTTCTT.

In its sample, this clone was seen once. The chain is built from TRBV5-1 and TRBJ1-2; no firm D call. The V gene's germline CDR1 is SGHRS and CDR2 YFSETQ. Trimming took 1 base from V and 4 from J, leaving 11 bases between them. CDR3 length equals 14 residues. The chain's CDR3 is CASSLTPGFYGYTF. CDR3 bases: TGCGCCAGCAGCTTGACACCCGGCTTCTATGGCTACACCTTC.

This clone was found many times. This sequence joins TRBV5-6 and TRBJ2-3, with no clear D. Trimming took 4 bases from V and 8 from J, leaving 14 bases between them. The CDR3 totals 13 residues. Germline V gene lookup returns CDR1 SGHDT and CDR2 YYEEEE. The CDR3 coding sequence is TGTGCCAGCAGCGGGCCTCCTCCGGGTACGCAGTATTTT. Amino acid sequence: CASSGPPPGTQYF.

This clone was detected only a few times. The rearrangement joins TRBV5-1 to TRBJ2-3, with 13 positions matching TRBD2. Germline assignment: CDR1 SGHRS and CDR2 YFSETQ. The V and J ends lost 5 bases and 1 base, in that order; junction bases with no gene match: 13. The CDR3 consists of 19 residues. The CDR3 here is CASSPRLAGGAGGTDTQYF. CDR3 sequence (DNA): TGCGCCAGCAGTCCTCGACTAGCGGGGGGCGCAGGTGGCACAGATACGCAGTATTTT.

At least ten counts were recorded for this clone. V usage is TRBV28 and J usage is TRBJ2-3; D unresolved. Germline values: CDR1 MDHEN, CDR2 SYDVKM. This CDR3 has 17 amino acids. Trimming removed 3 bases from V and 0 bases from J, with 16 bases in between. The CDR3 is CASSFLRRTTSTDTQYF. As DNA, the CDR3 is TGTGCCAGCAGTTTCCTCAGGCGAACTACTAGCACAGATACGCAGTATTTT. Filled out from reference TRBV28 and TRBJ2-3, the complete variable domain reads DVKVTQSSRYLVKRTGEKVFLECVQDMDHENMFWYRQDPGLGLRLIYFSYDVKMKEKGDIPEGYSVSREKKERFSLILESASTNQTSMYLCASSFLRRTTSTDTQYFGPGTRLTVL.

This clone is medium-sized within its sample. The rearrangement uses TRBV2 and TRBJ1-1; tentative D call: TRBD1 (5 bases). Trimming took 10 bases from V and 1 from J, leaving 13 bases between them. Germline V gene lookup returns CDR1 SNHLY and CDR2 FYNNEI. This CDR3 spans 13 amino acids. The CDR3 here is CANMGERNTEAFF. The CDR3 nucleotides are TGTGCCAACATGGGGGAAAGGAACACTGAAGCTTTCTTT.

This chain joins TRBV4-1 and TRBJ1-2; TRBD1 aligns across 8 bases. The trim removed 1 base at V and 2 bases at J, leaving 3 bases unmatched. Germline lookup yields CDR1 MGHRA and CDR2 YSYEKL. The CDR3 covers 15 residues. CDR3 coding DNA: TGCGCCAGCAGCCAAGGACAGGGGAGCAACTATGGCTACACCTTC. Translating gives CASSQGQGSNYGYTF.

This clone has ten or more counts. This sample includes further DNA sequences coding for the same CDR3. This chain links TRBV29-1 with TRBJ1-2; TRBD1 matches 7 bases. This CDR3 is built from 12 residues. CDR1 is SQVTM and CDR2 is ANQGSEA in the germline V gene. Trimming removed 2 bases from V and 8 bases from J; junction bases left unmatched: 5. Written as DNA, the CDR3 is TGCAGCGTTGAATCCCAGGGGGGGGGCTACACCTTC. Its translation is CSVESQGGGYTF.

This clone was detected many times. The J gene is TRBJ1-2, the V gene TRBV10-2; the match to TRBD1 covers 9 bases. Germline CDR1 is WSHSY and CDR2 is SAAADI. Trimming took 8 bases from V and 3 from J; bases not matched to a gene: 7. The CDR3 runs to 14 residues. This CDR3 is CASSRDRDYYGYTF. DNA of the CDR3: TGCGCCAGCTCTCGGGACAGGGATTACTATGGCTACACCTTC.

This chain connects TRBV6-5 to TRBJ2-7, with D perhaps matching TRBD1 or TRBD2 (6 bases each). With 0 bases removed from V and 6 bases from J, the gap between germline ends came to 21 bases. Per the germline V gene, CDR1 is MNHEY and CDR2 is SVGAGI. The CDR3 extends over 17 amino acids. The CDR3 is CASSYSMGTGTLSEQYF. The CDR3 nucleotides read TGTGCCAGCAGTTACTCGATGGGTACAGGGACTCTCAGCGAGCAGTACTTC.

This clone was detected many times. With a much larger clone just one base away, this may be a read error. DNA of the CDR3: TGCGCCAGCAGCCGGAACGGTACTAGCGGGAACACCGGGGAGCTGTTTTTT. Translation gives CASSRNGTSGNTGELFF. This sequence joins TRBV5-1 and TRBJ2-2; TRBD2 agrees at 8 bases. The CDR3 runs to 17 residues. Germline loops: CDR1 SGHRS, CDR2 YFSETQ. V trimming: 4 bases; J trimming: 1 base; junction bases outside the gene matches: 9.

The chain uses TRBV2 and TRBJ1-2; D possibly corresponds to TRBD1 (5 bases). The CDR3 loop spans 14 amino acids. Between the trimmed V and J ends, which lost 2 bases and 2 bases, there was a span of 9 bases. In germline, CDR1 is SNHLY, CDR2 FYNNEI. The CDR3 DNA is TGTGCCAGCAGTGAAAGAGGGACCAACTATGGCTACACCTTC. Its protein product is CASSERGTNYGYTF.

This clone is deemed medium-sized. The chain combines TRBV12-3 or TRBV12-4 with TRBJ1-2; maybe TRBD1 (6 bases). The CDR3 spans 13 residues. The V end lost 6 bases, the J end lost 7 bases, and 15 bases lay between the germline ends. CDR3 sequence (DNA): TGTGCCAGCAGCCTAGGGGGTCTGCGTGGCTACACCTTC. Its translation: CASSLGGLRGYTF.

The chain recombines TRBV30 with TRBJ2-7; 9 positions agree with TRBD1. V was pared by 3 bases and J by 6 bases, with 3 bases of the junction left unmatched. The CDR3 loop spans 12 amino acids. CDR1 is GTSNPN, CDR2 SVGIG, per germline (reference sequence). For the CDR3, the DNA is TGTGCCTGGAGGGACAGGGGAGGCGAGCAGTACTTC. This gives the protein CAWRDRGGEQYF.

This clone showed up just a few times. V usage is TRBV6-1 and J usage is TRBJ1-6, with D uncertain. The germline CDR1 and CDR2 sequences are MNHNS and SASEGT. V lost 10 bases and J 0 bases, leaving 19 bases between the germline ends. The length of the CDR3 is 17 residues. CDR3 sequence: CATSRLPWGSYNSPLHF. CDR3 in DNA: TGTGCCACTTCCCGACTCCCGTGGGGCTCCTATAATTCACCCCTCCACTTT.

The chain uses TRBV7-2 and TRBJ2-7; D uncertain. This CDR3 region has 12 residues. Looked up from germline, CDR1 is SGHTA and CDR2 is FQGNSA. The V gene lost 8 bases and the J gene lost 2 bases, with 10 bases spanning the gap. CDR3 DNA: TGTGCCAGCGGATTTAATACCTACGAGCAGTACTTC. Translating gives CASGFNTYEQYF.

The genes are TRBV11-2 and TRBJ2-7; possible D gene TRBD2, 5 bases. The CDR3 is 12 amino acids. V gave up 1 base and J gave up 5 bases, with 6 bases separating them. Germline assignment: CDR1 SGHAT and CDR2 FQNNGV. The CDR3 loop reads CASSLVGNEQYF. The CDR3 nucleotides read TGTGCCAGCAGCTTAGTCGGGAACGAGCAGTACTTC.